This T cell receptor (beta chain) was sequenced in a study of T cell repertoires in cytomegalovirus infection. Turning to the study itself: Epitope selection comprised recently identified HLA-C-restricted CMV epitopes and well-studied HLA-B-restricted CMV epitopes. Signatures in public TCR beta sequences pointed to both CMV infection and matching HLA type.

General study results and limits: Dominating the ex vivo response were HLA-C-restricted CMV-specific TCR beta clonotypes. Of the TCR beta families, the public ones yielded a cumulative frequency that identified carriers of CMV plus the relevant HLA.

TCRdb processed the reads anew with MiXCR; each CDR3 protein has one entry. Among about 920,000 distinct CDR3 sequences, roughly 31% were seen once, and the ten largest hold 13%. Points on this clonotype: The antigen is not known.

The trim removed 9 bases at V and 7 bases at J, leaving 15 bases unmatched. Germline loops: CDR1 MNHGY, CDR2 SAAAGT. The CDR3 runs to 16 residues. This TCR was sampled from a human donor in good health (CMV status not recorded). Some clones in this sample may be carry-over from other donors' samples. The chain has TRBV6-8 and TRBJ1-6, with TRBD1 matching 7 bases. The sequencing used cultured CD8+ T cells from PBMCs, collected from culture after CMV antigen stimulation. The CDR3 DNA reads TGTGCCAGTCACCCCGGGACAGAGGGTTGGAATTCACCCCTCCACTTT. Protein sequence: CASHPGTEGWNSPLHF.